The 30 T cell receptor beta chains below were found in one sample sequenced in a study of cytomegalovirus exposure and HLA in healthy donors. Clones were read by immunoSEQ multiplex PCR, and TCRdb kept only the in-frame ones, dropping some. The sample has about 190,000 clones, about 82% seen once. The sample comprised PBMCs. Receptors originate from a young woman in good health and CMV-seronegative.

V usage is TRBV11-2 and J usage is TRBJ2-7, with 10 positions matching TRBD2. V dropped 4 bases and J dropped 0; count of bases not matched to a gene: 0. The CDR3 consists of 14 residues. The germline V gene encodes CDR1 SGHAT and CDR2 FQNNGV. The DNA for the CDR3 is TGTGCCAGCAGCTGGACTAGCGGCTCCTACGAGCAGTACTTC. It encodes CASSWTSGSYEQYF.

V and J are TRBV2 and TRBJ2-3; the match to TRBD2 covers 15 bases. V shed 6 bases, J shed 5 bases, and the junction held 9 bases outside the gene matches. This CDR3 is built from 17 residues. Germline assignment: CDR1 SNHLY and CDR2 FYNNEI. CDR3 coding DNA: TGTGCCAGCAGGGGACTAGCGGGGGGCGGATCAAGAGATACGCAGTATTTT. It yields the protein CASRGLAGGGSRDTQYF.

The V gene is TRBV4-1, the J gene TRBJ1-1, with TRBD1 matching over 7 bases. The junction had 10 bases not matched to a gene; V was cut back by 1 base and J by 5 bases. There are 16 residues in the CDR3. Per the germline V gene, CDR1 is MGHRA and CDR2 is YSYEKL. This CDR3 reads CASSQGAGGGQTEAFF. The DNA for the CDR3 is TGCGCCAGCAGCCAAGGGGCAGGGGGAGGACAGACTGAAGCTTTCTTT.

V gene TRBV6-1 combines with J gene TRBJ2-7; D gene uncertain. V was clipped by 6 bases and J by 4 bases, with 10 bases between them. CDR3 length equals 12 residues. Germline CDR1 reads MNHNS; CDR2 reads SASEGT. This CDR3 is CASRPTTYEQYF. CDR3 nucleotide sequence: TGTGCCAGCAGACCAACAACGTACGAGCAGTACTTC.

The chain uses TRBV5-1 and TRBJ1-6, with D possibly being TRBD1 (5 bases). Germline V lookup: CDR1 SGHRS, CDR2 YFSETQ. The CDR3 totals 17 residues. Trimming removed 0 bases at V and 6 bases at J, with 16 bases between. The CDR3 region is CASSLDAGVPSNSPLHF. The CDR3 DNA reads as TGCGCCAGCAGCTTGGACGCGGGGGTACCCTCTAATTCACCCCTCCACTTT.

The chain couples TRBV27 to TRBJ2-7; tentative D call: TRBD2 (7 bases). V lost 1 base to trimming and J lost 0 bases, with 13 bases between them. In germline, CDR1 is MNHEY, CDR2 SMNVEV (reference sequence). CDR3 length equals 16 residues. DNA of the CDR3: TGTGCCAGCAGTTTATGGGGGGGCACTGACTCCTACGAGCAGTACTTC. This gives the protein CASSLWGGTDSYEQYF.

The V gene is TRBV7-9, the J gene TRBJ1-5; 9 bases align to TRBD1. Germline V gene lookup returns CDR1 SEHNR and CDR2 FQNEAQ (reference sequence). V lost 5 bases and J lost 6; bases outside the gene matches: 8. There are 15 residues in the CDR3. The CDR3 nucleotides read TGTGCCAGCAGCCCTTTGGGACAGGGAAGTCAGCCCCAGCATTTT. Its protein is CASSPLGQGSQPQHF.

The chain has TRBV5-6 and TRBJ1-3; D is unresolved. V was shortened by 4 bases and J by 4 bases, with 9 bases between the two germline ends. Germline V lookup: CDR1 SGHDT, CDR2 YYEEEE. The CDR3 runs 13 residues. In DNA form, the CDR3 reads TGTGCCAGCAGCCCTGGGCGAGGAAACACCATATATTTT. Translation gives CASSPGRGNTIYF.

The chain has TRBV19 and TRBJ1-2; maybe TRBD1 (6 bases). V was trimmed by 3 bases and J by 8 bases, leaving 13 bases between them. This CDR3 contains 13 residues. Germline V gene lookup returns CDR1 LNHDA and CDR2 SQIVND (reference sequence). The CDR3 nucleotides read TGTGCCAGTAGTATTCCAGGGGTTTTGGGCTACACCTTC. Residues: CASSIPGVLGYTF.

This clone was detected a few times. The chain combines TRBV10-1 with TRBJ1-5; no clear D. Looked up from germline, CDR1 is WNHNN and CDR2 is SYGVQD (reference sequence). The CDR3 has 13 residues. V was trimmed by 4 bases and J by 0 bases, leaving 4 bases between them. CDR3 nucleotides: TGCGCCAGCAGTGTAGTTAGCAATCAGCCCCAGCATTTT. The encoded protein is CASSVVSNQPQHF.

The V call is TRBV6-1, the J call TRBJ2-7; D is uncertain. Looked up from germline, CDR1 is MNHNS and CDR2 is SASEGT. The CDR3 extends over 13 amino acids. With 10 bases removed from V and 2 bases from J, the gap between germline ends came to 15 bases. The CDR3 bases are TGTGCCACCTCCATCCAGGAAACCTACGAGCAGTACTTC. Protein sequence: CATSIQETYEQYF.

A single count supports this clone. V and J are TRBV27 and TRBJ1-2; D gene ambiguous. This CDR3 comprises 13 residues. V lost 6 bases, J lost 3 bases, and 11 bases lay in between. From germline, CDR1 is MNHEY and CDR2 SMNVEV (reference sequence). CDR3: CASRTIGHYGYTF. CDR3 in DNA: TGTGCCAGCAGGACTATCGGGCACTATGGCTACACCTTC.

The V call is TRBV5-4, the J call TRBJ2-3; 9 bases agree with TRBD2. The V segment lost 6 bases and the J segment 4 bases; nucleotides outside the gene matches: 12. This CDR3 has 16 residues. Germline assignment: CDR1 SGHNT and CDR2 YYREEE (reference sequence). The CDR3 nucleotides are TGTGCCAGCACCCCCAAGCCCAGCGGGGGGCCAGATACGCAGTATTTT. Its protein product is CASTPKPSGGPDTQYF.

The chain has TRBV6-1 and TRBJ2-1; D call uncertain. In germline, CDR1 is MNHNS, CDR2 SASEGT. Trimming shortened V by 1 base and J by 5 bases, and 15 bases separated the two germline ends. The CDR3 extends over 16 amino acids. The CDR3 bases are TGTGCCAGCAGTGAAGATTTTTACTCCACTAACAATGAGCAGTTCTTC. This sequence encodes CASSEDFYSTNNEQFF.

The V gene is TRBV30, the J gene TRBJ1-6; TRBD1 aligns across 10 bases. The CDR3 runs 15 residues. Per the germline V gene, CDR1 is GTSNPN and CDR2 is SVGIG (reference sequence). V was clipped by 0 bases and J by 4 bases; unmatched bases: 0. The CDR3 DNA follows: TGTGCCTGGAGTGTGGGACAGGGGTATAATTCACCCCTCCACTTT. Translated: CAWSVGQGYNSPLHF. The variable domain in full, completed from reference TRBV30 and TRBJ1-6, reads SQTIHQWPATLVQPVGSPLSLECTVEGTSNPNLYWYRQAAGRGLQLLFYSVGIGQISSEVPQNLSASRPQDRQFILSSKKLLLSDSGFYLCAWSVGQGYNSPLHFGNGTRLTVT.

The chain links TRBV4-2 to TRBJ1-2; the D gene is possibly TRBD1 (6 bases). This CDR3 contains 17 residues. V was shortened by 0 bases and J by 7 bases, with 21 bases between the two germline ends. Germline CDR1 LGHNA, CDR2 YNFKEQ. CDR3 sequence reads: CASSQERVGLGAGGYTF. CDR3 DNA: TGTGCCAGCAGCCAAGAGAGAGTCGGGTTGGGGGCCGGTGGCTACACCTTC.

The chain joins TRBV11-2 to TRBJ2-3; weak D call: TRBD2 (5 bases). Trimming shortened V by 0 bases and J by 4 bases, and 11 bases separated the two germline ends. The CDR3 runs 15 residues. CDR1 and CDR2 from the germline V gene are SGHAT and FQNNGV. As DNA, the CDR3 is TGTGCCAGCAGCTTAGATGCGGCAGCGGCAGATACGCAGTATTTT. Protein product: CASSLDAAAADTQYF.

V gene TRBV29-1 combines with J gene TRBJ1-2; 9 bases match TRBD1. J was trimmed by 4 bases and V by 4 bases; bases with no gene match: 1. Germline V gene data show CDR1 as SQVTM and CDR2 as ANQGSEA. This CDR3 is 12 amino acids long. CDR3 coding DNA: TGCAGCGTTGGGGACAGGGTCTATGGCTACACCTTC. This sequence encodes CSVGDRVYGYTF.

This clone came up once. V and J are TRBV5-4 and TRBJ1-2, with 8 bases fitting TRBD1. Germline lookup yields CDR1 SGHNT and CDR2 YYREEE (reference sequence). The ends lost 4 bases at V and 6 bases at J; junction bases unmatched: 20. This CDR3 is built from 18 residues. DNA for the CDR3: TGTGCCAGCAGCACCGGACAGGGCTTTACTAGAGGGGACGATGGCTACACCTTC. As protein: CASSTGQGFTRGDDGYTF. Full variable domain (remainder filled in from reference TRBV5-4 and TRBJ1-2): ETGVTQSPTHLIKTRGQQVTLRCSSQSGHNTVSWYQQALGQGPQFIFQYYREEENGRGNFPPRFSGLQFPNYSSELNVNALELDDSALYLCASSTGQGFTRGDDGYTFGSGTRLTVV.

The chain joins TRBV6-1 to TRBJ2-7; 7 positions match TRBD1. The J segment lost 5 bases and the V segment lost 1 base, leaving 8 bases of the junction unmatched. Germline CDR1 and CDR2: MNHNS and SASEGT. The CDR3 has 15 amino acids. The CDR3 sequence: CASSEEGRGLDEQYF. The CDR3 DNA reads as TGTGCCAGCAGTGAAGAAGGCAGGGGGTTGGACGAGCAGTACTTC.

There are a few counts of this clone. The chain is built from TRBV6-4 and TRBJ2-6, with a tentative D call TRBD1 (6 bases). CDR3 length: 16 amino acids. CDR1 is MRHNA and CDR2 is SNTAGT in the germline V gene. The V gene lost 0 bases and the J gene lost 0 bases, with 6 bases spanning the gap. CDR3 DNA: TGTGCCAGCAGTGACTCAGGGGGCTCTGGGGCCAACGTCCTGACTTTC. It yields the protein CASSDSGGSGANVLTF.

J is TRBJ1-2 and V is TRBV6-1, with D tentatively TRBD1 (6 bases). There are 16 residues in the CDR3. Trimming shortened V by 0 bases and J by 6 bases, and 17 bases separated the two germline ends. Germline CDR1 and CDR2: MNHNS and SASEGT. The CDR3 spells CASSEAGAPSRNGYTF. The CDR3 nucleotides are TGTGCCAGCAGTGAAGCGGGGGCGCCTAGTCGTAATGGCTACACCTTC.

This chain connects TRBV6-6 to TRBJ1-6; 8 bases map to TRBD1. The CDR3 is made up of 14 amino acids. Germline loops: CDR1 MNHNY, CDR2 SVGAGI (reference sequence). After removal of 0 bases from V and 16 bases from J, the junction contained 8 bases not matched to a gene. The CDR3 region has the DNA TGTGCCAGCAGTTACTCAAGCCCCGGGACAGGTCTCCACTTT. Its protein product is CASSYSSPGTGLHF.

V usage is TRBV29-1 and J usage is TRBJ1-5; D is perhaps TRBD1 (5 bases). Germline V gives CDR1 SQVTM, CDR2 ANQGSEA. Trimming cost V 6 bases and J 7 bases, with 16 bases left between them. The CDR3 loop spans 13 amino acids. This CDR3 reads CSVRSGWGQPQHF. The DNA of the CDR3 is TGCAGCGTCCGGTCAGGGTGGGGCCAGCCCCAGCATTTT.

This clone came up a few times. The V gene is TRBV6-6, the J gene TRBJ2-7; maybe TRBD1 (5 bases). CDR3 size: 11 residues. Per the germline V gene, CDR1 is MNHNY and CDR2 is SVGAGI (reference sequence). Trimming stripped 8 bases from V and 1 base from J, with 6 bases between. CDR3 residues: CASGASYEQYF. CDR3 sequence (DNA): TGTGCCAGCGGGGCGTCCTACGAGCAGTACTTC.

This chain joins TRBV5-1 and TRBJ1-5, with TRBD1 matching 8 bases. Germline V gene data show CDR1 as SGHRS and CDR2 as YFSETQ. The CDR3 is made up of 15 amino acids. V shed 3 bases and J 3 bases; nucleotides not matched to a gene: 5. The CDR3 bases are TGCGCCAGCAGCTCGACAGGGGCCCCCAATCAGCCCCAGCATTTT. It encodes CASSSTGAPNQPQHF.

This chain joins TRBV25-1 and TRBJ2-3, with 9 bases identical to TRBD2. The germline V gene encodes CDR1 MGHDK and CDR2 SYGVNS. Germline trimming cut 7 bases from V and 1 base from J; bases unmatched to any gene: 3. This CDR3 has 14 residues. The CDR3 is CASNLAGGTDTQYF. In DNA form, the CDR3 reads TGTGCCAGCAACTTAGCGGGGGGCACAGATACGCAGTATTTT.

V is TRBV2 and J is TRBJ2-7, with D possibly being TRBD2 (6 bases). Germline V gene data show CDR1 as SNHLY and CDR2 as FYNNEI. The CDR3 spans 14 residues. V shed 6 bases and J shed 4 bases, with 16 bases lying between them. CDR3 bases: TGTGCCAGCAGCCCACCGGGAGCAATATACGAGCAGTACTTC. As protein: CASSPPGAIYEQYF.

This rearrangement joins TRBV11-2 to TRBJ2-7; D is undetermined. This CDR3 region has 14 residues. Between the trimmed V and J ends, which lost 2 bases and 6 bases, there was a span of 14 bases. In germline, CDR1 is SGHAT, CDR2 FQNNGV. DNA for the CDR3: TGTGCCAGCAGCTTAAACTCTGGATCGGGCGAGCAGTACTTC. This translates into CASSLNSGSGEQYF.

The V gene is TRBV5-1, the J gene TRBJ2-7; D is possibly TRBD1 (6 bases). The CDR3 is 15 residues long. Germline V gene data show CDR1 as SGHRS and CDR2 as YFSETQ. Trimming took off 0 bases at V and 2 bases at J, with 12 bases between the two ends. The CDR3 DNA reads TGCGCCAGCAGCTTGGAGTGGGGGCCTGCCTACGAGCAGTACTTC. Its translation is CASSLEWGPAYEQYF.